These 29 T cell receptor beta chains originate from one sample sequenced in a study of T cells after yellow fever vaccination. One entry per CDR3 protein, called by TCRdb with MiXCR from the 5' RACE reads. The sample includes about 350,000 distinct CDR3 sequences, roughly 7.5% of them seen just once. Sequences were derived from PBMCs, sampled approximately 47 days after the first yellow fever vaccination. These receptor sequences come from a young man who received the YFV17D yellow fever vaccine.

This clonotype has a handful of counts. V is TRBV7-6 and J is TRBJ2-3; 14 nucleotides align to TRBD2. Germline CDR1 and CDR2: SGHVS and FNYEAQ. The CDR3 has 18 residues. The V gene end was trimmed by 5 bases and the J gene end by 6 bases; junction bases not matched to a gene: 13. CDR3: CASSKTSGGAREADTQYF. CDR3 bases: TGTGCCAGCAGCAAGACTAGCGGGGGGGCGCGGGAAGCCGATACGCAGTATTTT. Based on the CDR3 plus reference TRBV7-6 and TRBJ2-3, the full variable domain is GAGVSQSPRYKVTKRGQDVALRCDPISGHVSLYWYRQALGQGPEFLTYFNYEAQQDKSGLPNDRFSAERPEGSISTLTIQRTEQRDSAMYRCASSKTSGGAREADTQYFGPGTRLTVL.

A few counts support this clonotype. The V call is TRBV12-3 or TRBV12-4, the J call TRBJ1-5; D is perhaps TRBD1 (5 bases). V shed 2 bases and J shed 6 bases, with 11 bases lying between them. The CDR3 has 14 amino acids. CDR3 residues: CASSLRGESQPQHF. The DNA for the CDR3 is TGTGCCAGCAGTTTACGGGGGGAATCTCAGCCCCAGCATTTT.

The rearrangement joins TRBV10-3 to TRBJ1-2; D perhaps matches TRBD1 (5 bases). The germline CDR1 and CDR2 sequences are ENHRY and SYGVKD. The CDR3 runs 13 residues. The V and J ends lost 7 bases and 0 bases respectively, with 9 bases between them. The CDR3 is CAITSTANYGYTF. In DNA form, the CDR3 reads TGTGCCATCACCTCGACAGCTAACTATGGCTACACCTTC.

A few counts support this clonotype. V and J are TRBV20-1 and TRBJ2-5; 13 positions match TRBD2. Germline CDR1 is DFQATT and CDR2 is SNEGSKA (reference sequence). There are 15 residues in the CDR3. The J segment lost 6 bases and the V segment lost 0 bases, leaving 4 bases of the junction unmatched. The CDR3 loop is CSARDWTSGGKTQYF. CDR3 nucleotide sequence: TGCAGTGCTAGAGATTGGACTAGCGGGGGAAAGACCCAGTACTTC.

This clonotype occurred many times. The chain links TRBV6-1 to TRBJ1-2; 11 positions agree with TRBD1. The CDR3 contains 15 residues. V gave up 6 bases and J gave up 8 bases; unmatched junction bases: 11. Germline CDR1 reads MNHNS; CDR2 reads SASEGT. The CDR3 loop reads CASRLTTGTGGGYTF. For the CDR3, the DNA is TGTGCCAGCAGACTCACTACCGGGACAGGGGGGGGCTACACCTTC.

This chain joins TRBV5-4 and TRBJ2-5, with 12 nucleotides matching TRBD1. CDR1 and CDR2 from the germline V gene are SGHNT and YYREEE (reference sequence). V was pared by 4 bases and J by 5 bases, with 6 bases of the junction left unmatched. CDR3 length equals 15 residues. The CDR3 nucleotides read TGTGCCAGCAGCGCCGGGACAGGGGGCCGCGAGACCCAGTACTTC. Its protein product is CASSAGTGGRETQYF.

The gene calls are TRBV6-5 and TRBJ1-5, with D unclear. Trimming shortened V by 4 bases and J by 2 bases, and 9 bases separated the two germline ends. The germline CDR1 and CDR2 sequences are MNHEY and SVGAGI. There are 14 residues in the CDR3. In DNA, the CDR3 is TGTGCCAGCAGTTCTCAGGTTGGCAATCAGCCCCAGCATTTT. It specifies CASSSQVGNQPQHF.

The V gene is TRBV29-1, the J gene TRBJ2-1, with D possibly TRBD1 on 6 matching bases. From germline, CDR1 is SQVTM and CDR2 ANQGSEA. This CDR3 contains 10 residues. V lost 6 bases and J lost 10, with 10 bases in between. This CDR3 reads CSVGQLEQFF. The CDR3 bases are TGCAGCGTCGGACAGCTAGAGCAGTTCTTC.

This clonotype showed up many times. The rearrangement links TRBV2 to TRBJ1-5; D gene uncertain. Trimming removed 0 bases from V and 3 bases from J, with 12 bases in between. Per the germline V gene, CDR1 is SNHLY and CDR2 is FYNNEI. The CDR3 contains 16 residues. The CDR3 DNA is TGTGCCAGCAGTGAAGCCGACGACGCAGTCAATCAGCCCCAGCATTTT. Its protein is CASSEADDAVNQPQHF.

This clonotype was seen more than once but under ten times. The chain has TRBV12-3 or TRBV12-4 and TRBJ1-1; 7 nucleotides align to TRBD1. V lost 0 bases, J lost 0 bases, and 10 bases stayed unmatched. The CDR3 consists of 18 residues. The CDR3 DNA reads as TGTGCCAGCAGTTTAGCCTTAACCCCGGGACAGATGAACACTGAAGCTTTCTTT. The encoded protein is CASSLALTPGQMNTEAFF.

In this sample, this clonotype turned up a few times. The chain recombines TRBV7-2 with TRBJ2-4; 10 nucleotides align to TRBD1. Germline V lookup: CDR1 SGHTA, CDR2 FQGNSA. The CDR3 has 15 amino acids. V lost 3 bases and J lost 8; bases outside the gene matches: 7. The CDR3 sequence is CASSFSRDRGHIQYF. The CDR3 nucleotides are TGTGCCAGCAGCTTCTCCCGGGACAGGGGACACATTCAGTACTTC.

This clonotype was seen more than once but under ten times. The chain couples TRBV12-3 or TRBV12-4 to TRBJ1-1; 7 bases align to TRBD1. V was clipped by 6 bases and J by 4 bases; unmatched bases: 5. This CDR3 region has 13 residues. Here the CDR3 DNA reads TGTGCCAGCAGGTCCAGGGGGTTCACTGAAGCTTTCTTT. It codes for CASRSRGFTEAFF.

The rearrangement uses TRBV3-1 and TRBJ2-5; tentatively, D is TRBD1 (6 bases). This CDR3 is 14 amino acids long. Per the germline V gene, CDR1 is LGHDT and CDR2 is YNNKEL (reference sequence). V was clipped by 4 bases and J by 4 bases, with 13 bases between them. In nucleotides, the CDR3 is TGTGCCAGCAGCCCCACCTTCAGGGGAGAGACCCAGTACTTC. Translated: CASSPTFRGETQYF.

This clonotype was picked up a small number of times. In DNA form, the CDR3 reads TGTGCCAACAGCCGGGGTGGGTACAATGAGCAGTTCTTC. Translated, it gives CANSRGGYNEQFF. V is TRBV12-3 or TRBV12-4 and J is TRBJ2-1, with D perhaps TRBD2 (5 bases). This CDR3 has 13 amino acids. Trimming cost V 10 bases and J 4 bases, with 14 bases left between them.

This clonotype came up a few times. This chain joins TRBV6-1 and TRBJ1-2; the D is unclear. The CDR3 runs to 14 residues. Germline V gene data show CDR1 as MNHNS and CDR2 as SASEGT. V lost 6 bases and J lost 2, with 13 bases in between. The CDR3 nucleotides read TGTGCCAGCAGCCGATCCGGGAAAAACTATGGCTACACCTTC. It codes for CASSRSGKNYGYTF.

This clonotype showed up just a few times. J is TRBJ2-5 and V is TRBV4-2; 7 bases map to TRBD2. V lost 3 bases, J lost 5 bases, and 6 bases stayed unmatched. Germline V gives CDR1 LGHNA, CDR2 YNFKEQ. The CDR3 extends over 14 amino acids. CDR3 nucleotide sequence: TGTGCCAGCAGCCAGGAGAAGGGAGGGGAGACCCAGTACTTC. Protein: CASSQEKGGETQYF.

The rearrangement joins TRBV10-3 to TRBJ2-2, with D unresolved. CDR3 size: 15 residues. The V gene lost 7 bases and the J gene lost 1 base, with 13 bases spanning the gap. Germline CDR1 and CDR2: ENHRY and SYGVKD. The CDR3 bases are TGTGCCATCACTACTCAAGACGTGAACACCGGGGAGCTGTTTTTT. Translated: CAITTQDVNTGELFF.

This clonotype was picked up a small number of times. J is TRBJ1-1 and V is TRBV29-1; D remains unclear. Germline loops: CDR1 SQVTM, CDR2 ANQGSEA. Trimming shortened V by 3 bases and J by 0 bases, and 8 bases separated the two germline ends. This CDR3 region has 13 residues. The CDR3 here is CSVDGQVNTEAFF. The CDR3 region has the DNA TGCAGCGTTGATGGCCAAGTGAACACTGAAGCTTTCTTT.

This rearrangement joins TRBV7-2 to TRBJ1-5; D is undetermined. V dropped 2 bases and J dropped 3 bases, with 11 bases sitting between them. Germline V gene lookup returns CDR1 SGHTA and CDR2 FQGNSA. The CDR3 totals 15 residues. CDR3 nucleotides: TGTGCCAGCAGCTTAACTGGCAGTTACAATCAGCCCCAGCATTTT. This encodes CASSLTGSYNQPQHF.

The table lists this clonotype with a few counts. The gene calls are TRBV12-3 or TRBV12-4 and TRBJ2-3, with D possibly matching TRBD2 (5 bases). Trimming removed 8 bases at V and 4 bases at J, with 13 bases between. This CDR3 spans 13 amino acids. In DNA form, the CDR3 reads TGTGCCAGCTGCCCGAACGGGGCAGATACGCAGTATTTT. This encodes CASCPNGADTQYF.

On this clonotype itself: A read error may be the cause here, since a much bigger clone is one base away. The J gene is TRBJ2-3, the V gene TRBV4-3, with TRBD2 matching over 9 bases. CDR3 length: 15 residues. Germline V gene sequence: CDR1 LGHNA, CDR2 YSLEER. The CDR3 region is CTSSQSRLAGDTQYF. The CDR3 coding sequence is TGCACCAGCAGTCAATCCAGGCTAGCGGGGGATACGCAGTATTTT.

This clonotype was picked up a small number of times. The gene calls are TRBV6-1 and TRBJ1-6; D not certain. The CDR3 covers 15 residues. The V end was cut by 5 bases, the J end by 0 bases, with 8 bases between. Germline CDR1 reads MNHNS; CDR2 reads SASEGT. CDR3 protein: CASSKDVSYNSPLHF. CDR3 DNA sequence: TGTGCCAGCAGTAAGGACGTCTCCTATAATTCACCCCTCCACTTT.

This chain links TRBV19 with TRBJ2-5, with TRBD1 matching over 7 bases. The CDR3 extends over 13 amino acids. Germline CDR1 is LNHDA and CDR2 is SQIVND (reference sequence). Trimming took 6 bases from V and 7 from J; bases not matched to a gene: 8. CDR3 DNA: TGTGCCAGTAGGGCGGACAGGTGGGGGACCCAGTACTTC. It encodes CASRADRWGTQYF.

This clonotype was observed a few times. This chain connects TRBV6-1 to TRBJ2-3; 9 bases match TRBD2. This CDR3 contains 14 residues. The germline V gene encodes CDR1 MNHNS and CDR2 SASEGT. V was clipped by 3 bases and J by 4 bases; unmatched bases: 2. The CDR3 nucleotides read TGTGCCAGCAGTGAGGTAGCGGGAGCAGATACGCAGTATTTT. Residues: CASSEVAGADTQYF.

This clonotype was counted ten times or more. The chain links TRBV7-8 to TRBJ2-1; D gene uncertain. In germline, CDR1 is SGHVS, CDR2 FQNEAQ. The CDR3 totals 13 residues. The V end lost 4 bases, the J end lost 6 bases, and 10 bases lay between the germline ends. CDR3 sequence: CASSSGVPNEQFF. CDR3 sequence (DNA): TGTGCCAGCAGCTCTGGAGTTCCCAATGAGCAGTTCTTC.

This clonotype was observed a few times. V and J are TRBV5-1 and TRBJ2-7; 7 bases line up with TRBD1. Germline lookup yields CDR1 SGHRS and CDR2 YFSETQ. The junction had 6 bases not matched to a gene; V was cut back by 0 bases and J by 6 bases. The CDR3 has 14 amino acids. The CDR3 coding sequence is TGCGCCAGCAGCTTGGATCCCGCAGGGGGCGAGCAGTACGTC. Encoded protein: CASSLDPAGGEQYV.

The chain links TRBV5-1 to TRBJ2-5; a weak D match, TRBD1 (6 bases). Germline-derived CDR1 and CDR2 are SGHRS and YFSETQ. The CDR3 length is 14 residues. The ends were cut back, 3 bases at V and 0 bases at J, with 9 bases in the middle. The CDR3 region is CASSSDRHQETQYF. CDR3 DNA: TGCGCCAGCAGCTCGGACAGACACCAAGAGACCCAGTACTTC.

This clonotype was seen ten or more times. V usage is TRBV6-5 and J usage is TRBJ2-3; 7 nucleotides line up with TRBD1. CDR1 MNHEY and CDR2 SVGAGI come from the germline V gene. Trimming removed 4 bases from V and 1 base from J; junction bases left unmatched: 8. The CDR3 totals 16 residues. The CDR3 loop is CASSSTTGTGTDTQYF. The CDR3 DNA reads TGTGCCAGCAGTTCGACTACCGGGACAGGCACAGATACGCAGTATTTT.

This clonotype was found a few times. The chain combines TRBV10-3 with TRBJ2-3; D could derive from TRBD1 or TRBD2 (6 bases each). The CDR3 is 16 amino acids. V gave up 4 bases and J gave up 0 bases, with 14 bases separating them. Germline V gene data show CDR1 as ENHRY and CDR2 as SYGVKD. CDR3 nucleotides: TGTGCCATCAGTGTTCTAGGGGGGCGGAGCACAGATACGCAGTATTTT. This encodes CAISVLGGRSTDTQYF.